The rows below give T cell receptor beta chains drawn from one sample of a study of cytomegalovirus exposure and HLA in healthy donors. Clones were read by immunoSEQ multiplex PCR, and TCRdb kept only the in-frame ones, dropping some. The sample has 150,000 to 160,000 clones; around 84% are singletons. Sequencing used PBMCs. The origin of the receptors is a human donor in good health. Each CDR3 is given with its conserved first and last residue. Not all rows give a size; the values are once, few, many and, for expanded clones, a class.

TRBV18	TRBJ2-5	-	CASSPLETQYF
TRBV28	TRBJ2-7	-	CASSFRVPYEQYF
TRBV18	TRBJ1-2	-	CASSPDAGARGYTF
TRBV9	TRBJ1-3	-	CASSPDPLGDTIYF
TRBV29-1	TRBJ1-5	-	CSVLGQGSNQPQHF
TRBV16	TRBJ1-1	-	CASSSHRGGTEAFF
TRBV4-1	TRBJ2-2	-	CASSQGKLAGHTGELFF
TRBV4-2	TRBJ2-3	-	CASSQDSSATDTQYF
TRBV6-1	TRBJ2-2	-	CASRWTGNTGELFF
TRBV5-4	TRBJ2-5	few	CASSLGTGGRTQYF
TRBV27	TRBJ2-3	-	CASSWRAGGGTDTQYF
TRBV5-4	TRBJ2-3	once	CASSLGLASTDTQYF
TRBV29-1	TRBJ1-2	-	CSVDTDNYGYTF
TRBV2	TRBJ1-2	-	CASSVSRTAYGYTF
TRBV2	TRBJ2-2	-	CASSEDRSYTGELFF
TRBV19	TRBJ2-3	-	CASSLLTGDTQYF
TRBV5-4	TRBJ1-2	-	CASSLTTGGGRGYTF
TRBV4-3	TRBJ1-2	-	CASSQGLAVSGYGYTF
TRBV7-9	TRBJ2-1	-	CASSLTALAGSSYNEQFF
TRBV11-1	TRBJ2-1	-	CASNRGTDYNEQFF
TRBV15	TRBJ1-2	few	CATSRGWRYGYTF
TRBV14	TRBJ2-1	-	CASSQDLTSGPTNEQFF
TRBV30	TRBJ2-1	-	CACRKQGNEQFF
TRBV9	TRBJ1-5	-	CASSAAPDSTTQHF
TRBV9	TRBJ1-2	-	CASSVGQGANYGYTF
TRBV9	TRBJ1-4	-	CASSGGGATNEKLFF
TRBV5-6	TRBJ2-1	-	CASSPNPYNEQFF
TRBV6-4	TRBJ2-3	many	CASSGTSGNTDTQYF
TRBV4-3	TRBJ2-7	-	CASAHTVTYEQYF
TRBV4-3	TRBJ1-6	-	CASSQDRGSNSPLHF
TRBV28	TRBJ1-4	-	CASSLWGTGPNEKLFF
TRBV27	TRBJ1-1	-	CASRTGGRTEAFF
TRBV2	TRBJ2-2	-	CASSENPGGNTGELFF
TRBV4-1	TRBJ2-5	-	CASSPQGGGETQYF
TRBV5-6	TRBJ2-7	-	CASSGYLTSGAHYEQYF
TRBV19	TRBJ1-6	-	CASSSEISSPLHF
TRBV5-1	TRBJ2-7	few	CASSRGTSGSYEQYF
TRBV7-3	TRBJ2-7	-	CASSLGGEFGEQYF
TRBV6-1	TRBJ1-2	once	CASKFGGPYGYTF
TRBV11-2	TRBJ1-4	-	CASSSNRIKGEKLFF
TRBV6-6	TRBJ2-7	-	CASRGQISSYEQYF
TRBV6-5	TRBJ2-7	-	CASRMMGGPYEQYF
TRBV7-2	TRBJ2-7	many	CASSLLLGGSYEQYF
TRBV7-2	TRBJ1-2	-	CASSPNRQGRTTNGYTF
TRBV27	TRBJ2-7	-	CASSLGGGRTNEQYF
TRBV10-1	TRBJ2-7	-	CASSTGGTSGIGDEQYF
TRBV5-6	TRBJ2-5	-	CASSPNGGTSGSFGETQYF
TRBV5-1	TRBJ2-3	-	CASSPIPLGLVTDTQYF
TRBV5-1	TRBJ1-1	-	CASSCEDISEAFF
TRBV4-1	TRBJ2-5	-	CASSLAGLAEETQYF
TRBV5-4	TRBJ2-1	-	CASSGSSGEQFF
TRBV28	TRBJ2-7	-	CASSWAGTGLYEQYF
TRBV6-5	TRBJ1-2	-	CASSYGKTGLNF